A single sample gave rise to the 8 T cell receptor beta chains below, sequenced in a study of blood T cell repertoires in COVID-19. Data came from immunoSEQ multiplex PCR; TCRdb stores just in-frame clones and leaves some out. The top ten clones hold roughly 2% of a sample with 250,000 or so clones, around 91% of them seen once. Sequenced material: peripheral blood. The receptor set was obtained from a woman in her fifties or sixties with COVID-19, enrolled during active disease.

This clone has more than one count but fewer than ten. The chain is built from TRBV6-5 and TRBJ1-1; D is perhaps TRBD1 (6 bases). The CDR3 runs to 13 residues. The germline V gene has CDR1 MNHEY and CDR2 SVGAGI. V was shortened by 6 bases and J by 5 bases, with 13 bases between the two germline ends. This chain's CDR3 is CASSLHRETEAFF. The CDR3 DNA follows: TGTGCCAGCAGCCTTCACAGGGAGACTGAAGCTTTCTTT.

CDR3 DNA sequence: TGTGCCAGCAGTTTAGGGGGCGATTATGGCTACACCTTC. Amino acid sequence: CASSLGGDYGYTF. The J gene is TRBJ1-2, the V gene TRBV5-6; TRBD1 matches 7 bases. V was pared by 5 bases and J by 5 bases, with 6 bases of the junction left unmatched. The CDR3 is 13 amino acids. CDR1 and CDR2 from the germline V gene are SGHDT and YYEEEE.

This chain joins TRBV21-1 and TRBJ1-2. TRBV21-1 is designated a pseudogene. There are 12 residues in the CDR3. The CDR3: CASSNSFYGYTF. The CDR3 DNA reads TGTGCCAGCAGCAATAGTTTCTATGGCTACACCTTC.

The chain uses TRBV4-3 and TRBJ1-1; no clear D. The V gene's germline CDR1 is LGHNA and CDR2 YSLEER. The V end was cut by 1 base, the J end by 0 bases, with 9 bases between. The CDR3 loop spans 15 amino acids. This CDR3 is CASSQGGVVNTEAFF. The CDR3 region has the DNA TGCGCCAGCAGCCAAGGGGGAGTCGTGAACACTGAAGCTTTCTTT.

In DNA form, the CDR3 reads TGTGCCAGTGATAACAGGGGGATGAACACTGAAGCTTTCTTT. The encoded protein is CASDNRGMNTEAFF. The V call is TRBV19, the J call TRBJ1-1; 8 nucleotides agree with TRBD1. This CDR3 has 14 residues. CDR1 and CDR2 (germline): LNHDA, SQIVND (reference sequence). The J segment lost 0 bases and the V segment lost 8 bases, leaving 5 bases of the junction unmatched. Supplemented by reference TRBV19 and TRBJ1-1, the full variable domain reads DGGITQSPKYLFRKEGQNVTLSCEQNLNHDAMYWYRQDPGQGLRLIYYSQIVNDFQKGDIAEGYSVSREKKESFPLTVTSAQKNPTAFYLCASDNRGMNTEAFFGQGTRLTVV.

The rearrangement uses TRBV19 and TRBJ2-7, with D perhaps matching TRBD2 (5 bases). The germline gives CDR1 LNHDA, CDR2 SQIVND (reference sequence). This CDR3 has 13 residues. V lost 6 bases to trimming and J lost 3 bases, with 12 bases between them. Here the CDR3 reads CASSNGIHYEQYF. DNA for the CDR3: TGTGCCAGTAGCAACGGGATCCACTACGAGCAGTACTTC.

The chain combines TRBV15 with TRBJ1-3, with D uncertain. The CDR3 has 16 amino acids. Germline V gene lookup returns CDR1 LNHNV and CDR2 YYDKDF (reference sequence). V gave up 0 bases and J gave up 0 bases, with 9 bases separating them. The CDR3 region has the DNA TGTGCCACCAGCAGAGATATGACACACTCTGGAAACACCATATATTTT. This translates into CATSRDMTHSGNTIYF.

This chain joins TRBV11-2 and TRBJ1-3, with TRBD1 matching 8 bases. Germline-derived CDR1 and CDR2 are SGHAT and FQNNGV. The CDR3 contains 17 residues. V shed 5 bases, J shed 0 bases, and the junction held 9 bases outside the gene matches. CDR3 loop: CASSPGQGRSSGNTIYF. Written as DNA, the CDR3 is TGTGCCAGCAGCCCCGGACAGGGCCGCTCCTCTGGAAACACCATATATTTT.